This T cell receptor beta chain was captured in a study of T cell clonotyping in hematopoietic cell transplantation. Clones were read by immunoSEQ multiplex PCR, and TCRdb kept only the in-frame ones, dropping some. The table lists more than 65,000 clones, 94% of them singletons, with 1.6% in the top ten. V lost 4 bases to trimming and J lost 4 bases; unmatched junction nucleotides: 10. CDR3 length: 15 residues. CDR1 MDHEN and CDR2 SYDVKM come from the germline V gene. The sequenced material came from peripheral blood mononuclear cells. The chain uses TRBV28 and TRBJ2-7; 7 bases align to TRBD1. This clonotype was obtained from a man over 45 in good health. Some clones in this sample may be carry-over from other donors' samples. CDR3 DNA sequence: TGTGCCAGCAGTTCACGGGACAGCTATTTATACGAGCAGTACTTC. The encoded protein is CASSSRDSYLYEQYF.